This TCR beta chain was documented in a study of cytomegalovirus exposure and HLA in healthy donors (dated by TCRdb to 2016 to 2017). About the investigation overall: In an earlier analysis of some 610 of the donors, around 290 Gb of sequence data and 90 million to 120 million unique TCR beta sequences from 180 million or so T cells were reported. About 300 gigabases of sequencing data and tens of millions of unique TCR sequences were included in an early release covering around 600 HLA-typed donors. Of the roughly 390 genotyped donors, approximately 80% were placed in the genetic ancestry cluster associated with self-reported Caucasian donors. The aim of the study was to test whether cataloging public T cell receptors could identify signatures of past pathogen exposure. The study profiled the T cell repertoires of 666 subjects by immunosequencing and related them to cytomegalovirus serostatus. Besides the first cohort of 666 subjects, a separate validation cohort made up of over 100 different subjects was used. High-throughput TCR immunosequencing, statistical association of individual TCRs with disease status, and machine learning were combined to predict cytomegalovirus infection status. In a later analysis, previously published TCR beta repertoires from 600 to 850 donors were re-analyzed and high-resolution HLA genotyping was added so that TCR occurrence patterns could be studied. Rather than drawing on any new phenotypic data, the later analysis identified candidate immune exposures from TCR beta sequences and the way those sequences occurred across donors. To decide whether each TCR beta V gene segment behaved as functional or pseudogenic, an earlier analysis of approximately 620 of the donors relied on high-throughput TCR beta sequencing. Donor age, sex, ethnicity and CMV serostatus were collected together with the repertoire data. In a later genetic analysis, genome-wide SNP genotypes for about 55% of the roughly 700 donors were used, and that subset was treated as a discovery cohort. All discovery cohort repertoires had been generated on a single sequencing platform. HLA typing included class I and class II loci at four-digit resolution. Typing coverage differed by locus: A, B, C, DRB1 and DQB1 were typed in about 629-630 donors, DQA1 in about 510, DPA1 in approximately 600, and DPB1 in just under 490. A handful of DR-DQ haplotypes were handled as single units for association and clustering because linkage in the cohort was strong. Across about 380 genotyped donors of the cohort, an average of roughly 230,000 unique TCR beta nucleotide sequences per donor were sequenced, and roughly a sixth of those sequences were non-productive.

The research as a whole found: A group of highly shared sequence variants was considered likely to be a technical artifact of the sequencing pipeline. A later analysis found that TCR association rates varied across HLA loci, with DRB1 alleles showing the most associated TCRs and HLA-C alleles the fewest. In vitro tests confirmed that a few of the cytomegalovirus-associated TCR beta chains recognize cytomegalovirus antigens. It was suggested by the authors that the approach could potentially be generalized to other disease states and immunological phenotypes. Some IMGT-functional V segments, including TRBV6-2 and TRBV6-3, could not be told apart with the 87-base-pair reads, so those segments were excluded. Across donors, most TCR sequences were observed very rarely, whereas some public TCRs were present in many individuals. Several of the top co-occurrence clusters appeared to be linked to parvovirus B19, influenza, CMV and Epstein-Barr virus, according to a later analysis. In an earlier analysis of approximately 590 of the donors, most TCR beta V segments appeared in productive rearrangements about 90% or about 30% of the time, broadly matching IMGT annotations. The study gave a list of about 160 TCR beta chains associated with cytomegalovirus. A later genetic analysis reported fewer N-insertions in productive TCRs among donors in an Asian-associated ancestry cluster than the roughly 670-donor mean. Immune exposure information for the cohort was limited to CMV serostatus. Because counts were too low, seventeen rarely observed V segments, including chromosome 9 orphons, were excluded from the earlier analysis of 500 to 700 of the donors. A later analysis found that most CMV-associated TCR beta chains appeared HLA-restricted, with HLA associations seemingly driven largely by CMV exposure. Only TCR beta chains were sequenced in this cohort, and the absence of alpha or paired-chain data limited detectable features. Because some donors lacked HLA typing at each locus, the association tests relied only on the typed subset. Sequencing depth was assumed to be roughly uniform across donors in the presence/absence analyses, though that assumption may not hold. The classifier was reported to diagnose cytomegalovirus status with high specificity and sensitivity in both the original and validation cohorts. A later analysis associated 15,000 to 20,000 TCR beta sequences with specific HLA alleles at a false discovery rate of 0.05. Assigning TCR associations to individual alleles was difficult when HLA alleles, especially DR and DQ, strongly co-occurred. A further reported finding was that TCR beta sequences accurately predicted the HLA-A and HLA-B alleles for most subjects in the first cohort. Linkage disequilibrium might explain the correlated functional status among segregating V segments, but an unknown experimental factor could not be ruled out. V-gene and J-gene trimming of TCR beta chains was associated with a missense DCLRE1C variant in a later genetic analysis, and the association was replicated in an independent cohort. A later analysis found that HLA-associated TCR beta chains were more clonally expanded and had lower generation probabilities than equally common non-associated chains.

As regards this clone: The antigen it binds to is not known. No base quality information exists; no much larger clone differs at one position.

Libraries were built with the immunoSEQ multiplex PCR assay. The multiplex PCR relied on a mix of 60 forward primers for TCR Vbeta segments and 13 reverse primers for TCR Jbeta segments. The CDR3 region of rearranged TCR beta genes was amplified from genomic DNA with a multiplex PCR assay. The amplified TCR beta libraries were sequenced on the Illumina HiSeq System as 87-base-pair reads. As for the original processing: A later analysis tallied about 77 million unique TCR beta chains across the approximately 670 repertoires, and approximately 12 million of those chains were shared by two or more donors. Raw reads were error-corrected and collapsed into unique sequences with a nearest-neighbor algorithm that merged closely related sequences to remove PCR and sequencing errors. CDR3 sequences were aligned to IMGT reference sequences to assign V, D and J gene segments. For a sequence to be retained, a match of at least six nucleotides to both a V gene segment and a J gene segment was required. A rearrangement counted as productive if the CDR3 had no stop codons and remained in frame with V and J, and every other rearrangement counted as non-productive. Following IMGT convention, CDR3 was defined as the stretch from the second conserved V-encoded cysteine to the conserved J-encoded phenylalanine. In an earlier analysis of just under 600 of the donors, sequences lacking an unambiguous match to a single V gene segment were excluded. In an earlier analysis of 587 of the donors, V segments were called functional above 56.7% productive rearrangements and were called segregating when the between-donor standard deviation exceeded 5%. To diagnose cytomegalovirus status from the catalog of TCR beta chain sequences, a statistical classification framework was built. A later analysis assigned V and J genes by comparing TCR nucleotide sequences with IMGT/GENE-DB human TR gene sequences. The TCRdist pipeline was used in a later analysis to assign CDR3 sequences and most-parsimonious VDJ recombination scenarios. In a later analysis, every TCR beta chain was defined by the combination of its CDR3 amino acid sequence and its V-gene family, and reads without a unique V-gene family were dropped. As a way to deal with suspected cross-contamination and a sequencing artifact, a later analysis dropped nearly 600 nucleotide sequences that were highly shared and had low generation probability. A later analysis calculated a clonal expansion index for each public chain from normalized within-repertoire ranks of inferred template counts. In a later analysis, generation probabilities were computed with a VDJ recombination model fitted to out-of-frame rearrangements, and the resulting probabilities were checked against IGoR. In a later analysis, hypergeometric tests were used to score TCR-TCR, TCR-HLA and TCR-CMV co-occurrence, with a repertoire-size bias correction applied to TCR pairs. To estimate false discovery rates, a later analysis permuted the HLA or CMV assignments 20 times. In a later analysis, co-occurring TCRs were grouped using DBSCAN, with TCRdist sequence similarity added in when clustering inside HLA-allele-positive subsets. Repertoires with fewer than 30,000 or more than 120,000 public chains were left out of co-occurrence clustering, as were several repertoires with anomalous nucleotide sharing. TCRdb carries this immuneACCESS record with in-frame sequences only. Its versions omit some clonotypes, under half of them owing to an unresolved V gene in the studies checked, with the rest unexplained. Clonal size and the V and J genes are those of that table, whereas D and trimming came from the DNA. The sample table shows some 220,000 clones, and just over 75% are seen once. The ten biggest clones cover around 2.9% of the sample.

The cohort was made up of about 610 healthy bone marrow donors. At the time of sampling, every cohort member was nominally healthy, though immune exposures that went unrecorded were likely present. The donor was CMV seropositive and was included in the group of some 290 seropositive cohort members. A peripheral blood sample was collected from each donor, and TCR beta sequencing was performed on peripheral blood mononuclear cells. The Qiagen DNeasy Blood Extraction Kit was used to extract genomic DNA from the blood cell samples. Trimming at the junction amounts to 7 bases on V and 7 bases on J, and the germline ends lie 16 bases apart. Reading the germline V gene gives CDR1 MNHEY and CDR2 SVGAGI. Spanning cysteine to phenylalanine, the CDR3 consists of 13 amino acids. The kept DNA is CDR3 alone, 39 bases in frame from the first base.

This receptor was identified in an older woman in good health and CMV-seropositive. This chain is built from TRBV6-5 and TRBJ1-2, with a weak D call of TRBD1 (6 bases match). Specimen: PBMCs. The DNA reads as follows: TGTGCCAGCACTAAACAGGGCCCGGGTGGCTACACCTTC. Its coded protein is CASTKQGPGGYTF.